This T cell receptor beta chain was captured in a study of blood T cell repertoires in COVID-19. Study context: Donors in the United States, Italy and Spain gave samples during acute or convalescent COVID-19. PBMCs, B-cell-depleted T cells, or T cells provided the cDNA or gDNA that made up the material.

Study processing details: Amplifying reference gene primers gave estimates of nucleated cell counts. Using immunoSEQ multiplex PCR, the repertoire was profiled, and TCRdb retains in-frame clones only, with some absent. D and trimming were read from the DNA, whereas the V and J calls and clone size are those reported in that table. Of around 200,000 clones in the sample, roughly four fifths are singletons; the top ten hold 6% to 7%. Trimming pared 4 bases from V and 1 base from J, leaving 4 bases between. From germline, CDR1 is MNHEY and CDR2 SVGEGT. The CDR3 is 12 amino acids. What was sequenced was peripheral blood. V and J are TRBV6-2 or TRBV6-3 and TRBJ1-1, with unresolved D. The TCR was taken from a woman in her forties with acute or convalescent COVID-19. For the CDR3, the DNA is TGTGCCAGCAGTTTTAGGAACACTGAAGCTTTCTTT. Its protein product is CASSFRNTEAFF.